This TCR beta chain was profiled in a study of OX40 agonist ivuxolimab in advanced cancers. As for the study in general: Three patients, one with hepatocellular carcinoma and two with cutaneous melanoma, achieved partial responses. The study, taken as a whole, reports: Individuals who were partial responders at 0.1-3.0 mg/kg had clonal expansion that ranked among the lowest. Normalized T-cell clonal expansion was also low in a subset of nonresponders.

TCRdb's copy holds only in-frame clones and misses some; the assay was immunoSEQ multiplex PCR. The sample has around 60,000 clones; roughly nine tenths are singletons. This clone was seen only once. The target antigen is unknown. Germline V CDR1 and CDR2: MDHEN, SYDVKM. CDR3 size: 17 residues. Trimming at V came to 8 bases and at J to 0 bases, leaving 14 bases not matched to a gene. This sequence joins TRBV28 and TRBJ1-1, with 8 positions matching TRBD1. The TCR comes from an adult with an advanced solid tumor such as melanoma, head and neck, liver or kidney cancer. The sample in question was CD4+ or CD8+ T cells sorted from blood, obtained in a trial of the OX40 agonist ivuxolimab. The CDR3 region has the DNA TGTGCCAGCGCTCGGGGGCAGGGGGCTCCCATGAACACTGAAGCTTTCTTT. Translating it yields CASARGQGAPMNTEAFF.